The 21 T cell receptor beta chains in this list originate from one sample, sequenced in a study of PD-1 blockade in classical Hodgkin lymphoma. Profiled with immunoSEQ multiplex PCR; TCRdb holds only in-frame clones, not every one. The profile covers tens of thousands of clones, with around 93% appearing a single time and 8% taken by the ten largest. No patient escaped relapse after autologous stem cell transplantation, and brentuximab vedotin exposure varied. The sequencing here drew on peripheral blood mononuclear cells (PBMCs), taken at baseline. These TCRs come from a human donor with classical Hodgkin lymphoma.

This clone was detected once. J is TRBJ2-7 and V is TRBV7-9; tentatively, D is TRBD1 (6 bases). The CDR3 contains 17 residues. Trimming removed 5 bases from V and 8 bases from J, with 28 bases in between. The germline V gene has CDR1 SEHNR and CDR2 FQNEAQ (reference sequence). CDR3 nucleotide sequence: TGTGCCAGCAGCCCAAACGCCATATTATTATCTCAGGGGCAGCAGTACTTC. Its protein is CASSPNAILLSQGQQYF.

This sequence joins TRBV4-2 and TRBJ2-7, with 9 bases fitting TRBD1. J was trimmed by 5 bases and V by 3 bases; bases with no gene match: 5. Germline V CDR1 and CDR2: LGHNA, YNFKEQ. This CDR3 region has 14 residues. CDR3 DNA sequence: TGTGCCAGCAGCCAGACAGGGGGAAGGGACGAGCAGTACTTC. Translation gives CASSQTGGRDEQYF.

The chain uses TRBV5-4 and TRBJ2-5, with 11 bases that match TRBD2. The CDR3 contains 16 residues. CDR1 SGHNT and CDR2 YYREEE come from the germline V gene (reference sequence). Losses at the gene ends were 4 bases for V and 2 bases for J; bases not matched to a gene: 7. The CDR3 is CASSRGLAGRQETQYF. CDR3 nucleotide sequence: TGTGCCAGCAGCCGAGGACTAGCGGGTAGACAAGAGACCCAGTACTTC.

The chain has TRBV19 and TRBJ1-5, with TRBD1 as a possible D gene (5 bases). Germline-derived CDR1 and CDR2 are LNHDA and SQIVND (reference sequence). The CDR3 covers 16 residues. V lost 6 bases and J lost 1, with 16 bases in between. The CDR3 coding sequence is TGTGCCAGTAGCGTTAGGGGAGACCCGAGCAATCAGCCCCAGCATTTT. Its translation: CASSVRGDPSNQPQHF.

The rearrangement joins TRBV7-8 to TRBJ2-7; D is possibly TRBD2 (5 bases). Germline V lookup: CDR1 SGHVS, CDR2 FQNEAQ. This CDR3 region has 16 residues. V was clipped by 1 base and J by 0 bases, with 13 bases between them. CDR3 residues: CASSLGERTYSYEQYF. For the CDR3, the DNA is TGTGCCAGCAGCTTAGGGGAAAGGACTTACTCCTACGAGCAGTACTTC.

The chain joins TRBV19 to TRBJ2-1; unclear D gene. Deletions cut 7 bases from V and 6 bases from J, with 16 bases between. CDR3 length equals 14 residues. Per germline, CDR1 LNHDA and CDR2 SQIVND (reference sequence). The CDR3, as DNA: TGTGCCAGTACCCCAAGGTCTAGTCGCAATGAGCAGTTCTTC. Its protein is CASTPRSSRNEQFF.

The rearrangement joins TRBV7-2 to TRBJ2-3; the D gene is possibly TRBD2 (6 bases). CDR1 and CDR2 (germline): SGHTA, FQGNSA. V was pared by 3 bases and J by 6 bases, with 25 bases between. CDR3 size: 18 residues. The CDR3 here is CASSFSPEEGWIVDTQYF. The DNA of the CDR3 is TGTGCCAGCAGCTTCAGCCCGGAGGAGGGTTGGATCGTGGATACGCAGTATTTT.

The chain is built from TRBV10-3 and TRBJ1-5; D not resolved. The V end lost 2 bases, the J end lost 6 bases, and 11 bases lay between the germline ends. CDR3 size: 14 residues. The V gene's germline CDR1 is ENHRY and CDR2 SYGVKD. In nucleotides, the CDR3 is TGTGCCATCAGTGAGCCCCCTGAGGGTCAGCCCCAGCATTTT. Its translation: CAISEPPEGQPQHF.

This chain links TRBV5-4 with TRBJ2-5; D not certain. Germline V CDR1 and CDR2: SGHNT, YYREEE (reference sequence). Trimming took off 0 bases at V and 0 bases at J, with 15 bases between the two ends. The length of the CDR3 is 17 residues. Here the CDR3 reads CASSLGIDMIHQETQYF. CDR3 coding DNA: TGTGCCAGCAGCTTGGGGATCGATATGATTCACCAAGAGACCCAGTACTTC. The full variable domain, completed using reference TRBV5-4 and TRBJ2-5, is ETGVTQSPTHLIKTRGQQVTLRCSSQSGHNTVSWYQQALGQGPQFIFQYYREEENGRGNFPPRFSGLQFPNYSSELNVNALELDDSALYLCASSLGIDMIHQETQYFGPGTRLLVL.

This rearrangement joins TRBV9 to TRBJ2-3, with D perhaps given as TRBD1 or TRBD2 (5 bases each). The CDR3 runs to 16 residues. V was shortened by 4 bases and J by 0 bases, with 15 bases between the two germline ends. Germline V gene sequence: CDR1 SGDLS, CDR2 YYNGEE. CDR3 DNA sequence: TGTGCCAGCAGCCCCCGGGGACGCCCGAGCACAGATACGCAGTATTTT. Protein sequence: CASSPRGRPSTDTQYF. The whole variable domain, filled in from reference TRBV9 and TRBJ2-3, reads DSGVTQTPKHLITATGQRVTLRCSPRSGDLSVYWYQQSLDQGLQFLIQYYNGEERAKGNILERFSAQQFPDLHSELNLSSLELGDSALYFCASSPRGRPSTDTQYFGPGTRLTVL.

The sample holds one count of this clone. J is TRBJ2-2 and V is TRBV30; 12 bases are shared with TRBD2. Germline V CDR1 and CDR2: GTSNPN, SVGIG (reference sequence). V lost 3 bases, J lost 3 bases, and 8 bases stayed unmatched. CDR3 size: 17 residues. CDR3 coding DNA: TGTGCCTGGAGAAGAACTAGCGGGGGGCTCTACACCGGGGAGCTGTTTTTT. Its translation is CAWRRTSGGLYTGELFF.

V usage is TRBV23-1 and J usage is TRBJ2-7, with a weak D call TRBD1 (5 bases). TRBV23-1 is an open reading frame, and its role is uncertain. The CDR3 contains 14 residues. The V and J ends lost 6 bases and 0 bases respectively, with 12 bases between them. The DNA of the CDR3 is TGCGCCAGCAGCTTCCAGGGCGGCTCCTACGAGCAGTACTTC. Protein: CASSFQGGSYEQYF.

This clone was detected a few times. V and J are TRBV6-1 and TRBJ1-1, with TRBD1 as a possible D gene (5 bases). This CDR3 is 14 amino acids long. Germline V gene lookup returns CDR1 MNHNS and CDR2 SASEGT. V lost 2 bases and J 10 bases, leaving 17 bases between the germline ends. The CDR3 is CASSERGAYPGAFF. CDR3 coding DNA: TGTGCCAGCAGTGAACGAGGGGCCTACCCGGGAGCTTTCTTT.

This chain joins TRBV19 and TRBJ2-1; 14 nucleotides match TRBD2. The CDR3 is 19 amino acids. The germline CDR1 and CDR2 sequences are LNHDA and SQIVND (reference sequence). The junction had 21 bases not matched to a gene; V was cut back by 8 bases and J by 9 bases. The CDR3 coding sequence is TGTGCCAGTGGGAAGGGGCGTGGATCGGGACTAGCGGGAGTAAGTGAGCAGTTCTTC. Translation: CASGKGRGSGLAGVSEQFF.

This chain connects TRBV2 to TRBJ1-1, with D perhaps matching TRBD1 (6 bases). Germline V gene sequence: CDR1 SNHLY, CDR2 FYNNEI. CDR3 length equals 15 residues. The germline V and J ends were trimmed by 8 bases and 1 base, with 17 bases remaining between them. The CDR3 nucleotides are TGTGCCAGCCTAACAGTAGAGGGGGAGAACACTGAAGCTTTCTTT. Its protein product is CASLTVEGENTEAFF.

The chain couples TRBV5-1 to TRBJ1-1; the D gene is possibly TRBD1 (6 bases). Per the germline V gene, CDR1 is SGHRS and CDR2 is YFSETQ. The CDR3 covers 16 residues. Trimming pared 6 bases from V and 6 bases from J, leaving 24 bases between. CDR3 protein: CASTYREQGGLSEAFF. Here the CDR3 DNA reads TGCGCCAGCACCTACCGCGAACAGGGAGGTCTCTCTGAAGCTTTCTTT.

CDR3 sequence: CASSPHPLLDGLAGMVETQYF. The CDR3 bases are TGTGCCAGCAGCCCACACCCCCTTTTGGATGGACTAGCGGGAATGGTAGAGACCCAGTACTTC. This sequence joins TRBV7-3 and TRBJ2-5; 12 bases map to TRBD2. V trimming: 5 bases; J trimming: 4 bases; junction bases outside the gene matches: 23. Germline V gene data show CDR1 as SGHTA and CDR2 as FQGTGA. CDR3 length: 21 residues.

The chain employs TRBV4-3 and TRBJ2-7, with 13 bases lining up with TRBD2. The V gene end was trimmed by 1 base and the J gene end by 4 bases; junction bases not matched to a gene: 10. The CDR3 contains 18 residues. The germline V gene encodes CDR1 LGHNA and CDR2 YSLEER. CDR3 protein: CASSQAFVGLAGNYEQYF. CDR3 in DNA: TGCGCCAGCAGCCAAGCCTTTGTGGGACTAGCGGGAAATTACGAGCAGTACTTC.

The rearrangement uses TRBV27 and TRBJ2-1; the match to TRBD2 covers 11 bases. The CDR3 contains 17 residues. Looked up from germline, CDR1 is MNHEY and CDR2 is SMNVEV (reference sequence). V lost 1 base and J lost 6; bases outside the gene matches: 8. The DNA of the CDR3 is TGTGCCAGCAGTTTATGGGGTAGCGGGGGGGCCATCAATGAGCAGTTCTTC. As protein: CASSLWGSGGAINEQFF.

This chain connects TRBV21-1 to TRBJ2-1; TRBD2 is the table's D call, not checked against the DNA. TRBV21-1 is annotated as a pseudogene. This CDR3 spans 14 amino acids. For the CDR3, the DNA is TGTGCCAGCTCCTTGACGCGGGCGGTCTATGAGCAGTTCTTC. Amino acids: CASSLTRAVYEQFF.

The genes are TRBV9 and TRBJ2-1; the D gene is possibly TRBD2 (6 bases). V lost 0 bases to trimming and J lost 7 bases, with 11 bases between them. The V gene's germline CDR1 is SGDLS and CDR2 YYNGEE. This CDR3 comprises 14 residues. The DNA for the CDR3 is TGTGCCAGCAGCGTAGACGGCGCGGGGAATGAGCAGTTCTTC. This translates into CASSVDGAGNEQFF.